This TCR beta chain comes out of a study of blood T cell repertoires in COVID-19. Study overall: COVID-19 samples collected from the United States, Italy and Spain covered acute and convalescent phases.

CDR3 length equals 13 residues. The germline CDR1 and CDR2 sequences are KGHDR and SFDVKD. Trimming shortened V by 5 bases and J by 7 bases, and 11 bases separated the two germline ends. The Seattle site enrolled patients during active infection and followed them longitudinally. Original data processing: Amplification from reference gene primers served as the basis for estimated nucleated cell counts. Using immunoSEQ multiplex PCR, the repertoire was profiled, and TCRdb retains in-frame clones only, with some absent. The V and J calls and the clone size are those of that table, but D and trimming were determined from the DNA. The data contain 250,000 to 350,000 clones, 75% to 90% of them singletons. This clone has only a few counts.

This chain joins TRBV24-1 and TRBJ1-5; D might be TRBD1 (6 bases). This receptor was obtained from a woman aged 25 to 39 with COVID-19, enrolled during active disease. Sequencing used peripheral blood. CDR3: CATSAGGEQPQHF. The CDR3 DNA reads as TGTGCCACCAGTGCTGGGGGCGAACAGCCCCAGCATTTT.